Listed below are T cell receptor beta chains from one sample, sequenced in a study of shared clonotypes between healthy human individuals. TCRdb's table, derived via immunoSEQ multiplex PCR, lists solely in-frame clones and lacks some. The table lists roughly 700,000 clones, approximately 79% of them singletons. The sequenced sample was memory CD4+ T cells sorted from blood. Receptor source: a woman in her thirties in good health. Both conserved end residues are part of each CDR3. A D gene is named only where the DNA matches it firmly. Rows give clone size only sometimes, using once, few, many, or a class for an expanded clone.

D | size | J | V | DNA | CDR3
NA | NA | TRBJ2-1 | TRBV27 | TGTGCCAGCAGTTCCGAGGACAGATCCAATGAGCAGTTCTTC | CASSSEDRSNEQFF
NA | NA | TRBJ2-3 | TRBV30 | TGTGCCTGTCGAGTAAGTGGCGCAGATACGCAGTATTTT | CACRVSGADTQYF
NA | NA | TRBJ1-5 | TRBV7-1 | TGTGCCAGCAGCTTAGTCAGAGGGACTCAGCCCCAGCATTTT | CASSLVRGTQPQHF
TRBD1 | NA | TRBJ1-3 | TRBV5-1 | TGCGCCAGCAGCGTGAGACAGGGAGGAAACACCATATATTTT | CASSVRQGGNTIYF
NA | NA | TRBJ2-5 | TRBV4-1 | TGCGCCAGCAGCCAAGTCCCGGGCTCCCAAGAGACCCAGTACTTC | CASSQVPGSQETQYF
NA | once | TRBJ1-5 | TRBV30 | TGTGCCTGGACGATCAGTAGCAATCAGCCCCAGCATTTT | CAWTISSNQPQHF
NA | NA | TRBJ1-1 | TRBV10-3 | TGTGCCATCTTTGACGGAAACACTGAAGCTTTCTTT | CAIFDGNTEAFF
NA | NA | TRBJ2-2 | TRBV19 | TGTGCCAGTAGGCCTATTGACAGGGGTACTAGCGGGCGTAGATTCACCGGGGAGCTGTTTTTT | CASRPIDRGTSGRRFTGELFF
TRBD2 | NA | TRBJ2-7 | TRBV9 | TGTGCCAGCAGCGTTGGACTAGCGGGCTCCTACGAGCAGTACTTC | CASSVGLAGSYEQYF
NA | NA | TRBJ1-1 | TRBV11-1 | TGTGCCAGCAGCTCCCAGATCGTCCAGGGAGGAGCTTTCTTT | CASSSQIVQGGAFF
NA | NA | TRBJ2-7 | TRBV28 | TGTGCCAGCAGTTTTGCCGGACAGCCTTACGAGCAGTACTTC | CASSFAGQPYEQYF
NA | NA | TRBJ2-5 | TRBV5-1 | TGCGCCAGCAGCCGGGGGGCAGGGGAGTTAGAGACCCAGTACTTC | CASSRGAGELETQYF
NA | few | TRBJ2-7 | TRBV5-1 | TGCGCCAGCAGCTTCCAGGGGGGCCGACGCGAGCAGTACTTC | CASSFQGGRREQYF
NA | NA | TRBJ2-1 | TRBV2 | TGTGCCAGCAACCCAACAGGCGTTTACAATGAGCAGTTCTTC | CASNPTGVYNEQFF
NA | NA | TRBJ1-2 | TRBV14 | TGTGCCAGAACTAGGGTAAATGGCTACACCTTC | CARTRVNGYTF
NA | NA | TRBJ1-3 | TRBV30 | TGTGCCTGGAGTAGAGGAGGCTCTGGAAACACCATATATTTT | CAWSRGGSGNTIYF
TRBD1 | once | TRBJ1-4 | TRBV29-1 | TGCAGCGTCGGGGACAGGATAAATGAAAAACTGTTTTTT | CSVGDRINEKLFF
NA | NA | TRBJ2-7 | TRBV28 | TGTGCCAGTGGAGGACGTTTGATCCCTCCTTACGAGCAGTACTTC | CASGGRLIPPYEQYF
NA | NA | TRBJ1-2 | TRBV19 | TGTGCCAGTAGGTTTAACTATGGCTACACCTTC | CASRFNYGYTF
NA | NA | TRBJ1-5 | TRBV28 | TGTGCCAGCCTTGGGAATCAGCCCCAGCATTTT | CASLGNQPQHF
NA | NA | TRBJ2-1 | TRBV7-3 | TGTGCCAGCAGCCCTAACCCCACGACCCACAATGAGCAGTTCTTC | CASSPNPTTHNEQFF
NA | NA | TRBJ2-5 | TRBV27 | TGTGCCAGCAGTCCCGATACGAGCCAGACCCAGTACTTC | CASSPDTSQTQYF
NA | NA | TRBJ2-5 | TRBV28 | TGTGCCAGCAGTTTATACCAGGGAATAGCGACCCAGTACTTC | CASSLYQGIATQYF
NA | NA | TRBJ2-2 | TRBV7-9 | TGTGCCAGCAGCTTAGTTGAGGGGGCCGGGGAGCTGTTTTTT | CASSLVEGAGELFF
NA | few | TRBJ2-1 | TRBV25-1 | TGTGCCAGCAGTGACAGCAAGCAGTTCTTC | CASSDSKQFF
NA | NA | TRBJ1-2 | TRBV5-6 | TGTGCCAGCAGCTTGTTTACAGGGTTCACCATCCATGGCTACACCTTC | CASSLFTGFTIHGYTF
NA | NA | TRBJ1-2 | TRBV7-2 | TGTGCCAGCAGCTTAAAGGGGGGGTCGGGCTACACCTTC | CASSLKGGSGYTF
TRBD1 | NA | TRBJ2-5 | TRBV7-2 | TGTGCCAGCAGCCCGGGACAGCAAGAGACCCAGTACTTC | CASSPGQQETQYF
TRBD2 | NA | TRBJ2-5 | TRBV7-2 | TGTGCCAGCGCACTAGCGGGAGGACAGACCCAGTACTTC | CASALAGGQTQYF
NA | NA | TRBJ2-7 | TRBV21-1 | TGTGCCAGCTCCCGGGGGGGCCAGGGGGCCTACGAGCAGTACTTC | CASSRGGQGAYEQYF
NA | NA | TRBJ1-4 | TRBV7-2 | TGTGCCAGCAGCTTAGCGACAGCAACTAATGAAAAACTGTTTTTT | CASSLATATNEKLFF
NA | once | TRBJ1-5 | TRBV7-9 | TGTGCCAGCAGCTTAAGAGGTCAGCCCCAGCATTTT | CASSLRGQPQHF
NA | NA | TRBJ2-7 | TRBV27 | TGTGCCAGCACTTCCCGGGTAGGCCCCTACGAGCAGTACTTC | CASTSRVGPYEQYF
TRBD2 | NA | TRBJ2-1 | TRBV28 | TGTGCCAGCAGTCAACCTACCCTTTGGGGGGGTGAGCAGTTCTTC | CASSQPTLWGGEQFF
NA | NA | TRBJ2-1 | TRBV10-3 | TGTGCCATCAGTTCGACAGGCTCCTACAATGAGCAGTTCTTC | CAISSTGSYNEQFF
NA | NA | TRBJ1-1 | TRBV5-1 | TGCGCCAGCAGCTTGGCCCTTAACATGAACACTGAAGCTTTCTTT | CASSLALNMNTEAFF
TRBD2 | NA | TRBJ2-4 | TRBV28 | TGTGCCAGCAGTTCCGGGACTAGCGGGAGGGCCGGAAACATTCAGTACTTC | CASSSGTSGRAGNIQYF